This T cell receptor (beta chain) was sequenced during a study of T cell repertoires in cytomegalovirus infection. The V and J ends lost 6 bases and 3 bases respectively, with 12 bases between them. The CDR3 totals 14 residues. The V gene's germline CDR1 is SGHTA and CDR2 FQGNSA. For this clonotype: Its antigen is still unknown.

One entry per CDR3 protein, called by TCRdb with MiXCR from the reads. This sample has approximately 340,000 distinct CDR3 sequences; almost 30% occur once, and the top ten carry 20%. The V and J genes are TRBV7-2 and TRBJ2-1; possible D gene TRBD2, 6 bases. The material sequenced was cultured PBMCs, taken from culture after CMV antigen stimulation. The clonotype originates from a human donor in good health (CMV status not recorded). Some clones in this sample may be carry-over from other donors' samples. The CDR3 DNA reads as TGTGCCAGCAGTAGGGGAGCGGGCTACAATGAGCAGTTCTTC. It specifies CASSRGAGYNEQFF. Looking up the rest from reference TRBV7-2 and TRBJ2-1 gives the full variable domain: GAGVSQSPSNKVTEKGKDVELRCDPISGHTALYWYRQSLGQGLEFLIYFQGNSAPDKSGLPSDRFSAERTGGSVSTLTIQRTQQEDSAVYLCASSRGAGYNEQFFGPGTRLTVL.